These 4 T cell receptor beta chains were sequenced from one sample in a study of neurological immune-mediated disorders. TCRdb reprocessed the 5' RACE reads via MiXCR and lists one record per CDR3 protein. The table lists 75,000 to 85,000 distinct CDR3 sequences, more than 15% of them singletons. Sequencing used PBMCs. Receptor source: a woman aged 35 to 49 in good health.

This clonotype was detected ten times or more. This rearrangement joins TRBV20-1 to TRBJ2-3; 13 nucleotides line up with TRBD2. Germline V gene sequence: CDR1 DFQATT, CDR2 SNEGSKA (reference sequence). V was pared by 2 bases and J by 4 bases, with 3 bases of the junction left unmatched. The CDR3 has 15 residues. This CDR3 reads CSARLLAGGPDTQYF. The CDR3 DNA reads TGCAGTGCTAGATTACTAGCGGGGGGGCCAGATACGCAGTATTTT.

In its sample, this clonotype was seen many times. CDR3 coding DNA: TGTGCCAGCGATCCTTTGCGGAGAAGCACAGATACGCAGTATTTT. It specifies CASDPLRRSTDTQYF. This chain joins TRBV7-2 and TRBJ2-3; D gene ambiguous. V lost 8 bases, J lost 0 bases, and 15 bases lay in between. CDR3 length: 15 amino acids. Germline values: CDR1 SGHTA, CDR2 FQGNSA.

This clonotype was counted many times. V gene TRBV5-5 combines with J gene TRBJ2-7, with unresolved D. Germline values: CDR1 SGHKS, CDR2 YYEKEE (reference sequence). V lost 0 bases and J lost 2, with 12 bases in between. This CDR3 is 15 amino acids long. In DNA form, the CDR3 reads TGTGCCAGCAGCTTGGACTTGTTTCTTACCTACGAGCAGTACGTC. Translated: CASSLDLFLTYEQYV.

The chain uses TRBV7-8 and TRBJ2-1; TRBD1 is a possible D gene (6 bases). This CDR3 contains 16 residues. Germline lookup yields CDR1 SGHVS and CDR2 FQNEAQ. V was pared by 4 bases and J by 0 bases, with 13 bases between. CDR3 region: CASSSSGAISYNEQFF. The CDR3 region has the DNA TGTGCCAGCAGCTCATCAGGGGCTATCTCCTACAATGAGCAGTTCTTC.